This T cell receptor (beta chain) derives from a study of beta chain features in type 1 diabetes. The sample holds a few counts of this clone. Its antigen is not known. Sequenced material consisted of expressed TCRB transcripts (all of the isolated RNA was reverse transcribed). Sequencing used immunoSEQ multiplex PCR; TCRdb keeps in-frame clones, though not all of them. The table has about 660,000 clones, roughly an eighth seen once. Whole-study findings and limits: Sequencing from cDNA could over-represent high-TCR-expressing cells. There was a moderate but significant shortening of TCRB CDR3s in all four CD4+ subsets of Type 1 diabetes patients.

The germline V and J ends were trimmed by 3 bases and 5 bases, with 10 bases remaining between them. From germline, CDR1 is WNHNN and CDR2 SYGVQD (reference sequence). The CDR3 contains 13 residues. The chain employs TRBV10-1 and TRBJ1-1; no clear D gene. The clonotype comes from a man in his late teens or twenties with type 1 diabetes. The source material was naive CD4+ T cells from blood. The CDR3 coding sequence is TGCGCCAGCAGTGACCCACAATCAACTGAAGCTTTCTTT. It specifies CASSDPQSTEAFF.